What follows describes a single TCR beta chain. The antigen is undetermined. Using its own MiXCR run on the 5' RACE reads, TCRdb lists one record per CDR3 protein. The sample has under 300,000 distinct CDR3 sequences, approximately 12% seen once. Healthy Caucasians alone served as donors. The sample belongs to a study of identical twins. Notes on the study in general: High-abundance cord blood beta clonotypes had fewer insertions; memory repertoires showed none. Modelling approaches yielded underestimates of out-of-frame TCR alpha sharing between monozygotic twins. Within beta out-of-frame sequences, the excess sharing observed between twins was weaker.

The J segment lost 4 bases and the V segment lost 2 bases, leaving 2 bases of the junction unmatched. CDR1 is KGHDR and CDR2 is SFDVKD in the germline V gene. The CDR3 length is 14 residues. The sample was also reused in another study, on yellow fever vaccine responses in identical twins.

The receptor's source is a woman aged 18-29 years in good health. The chain carries TRBV24-1 and TRBJ2-3; 7 nucleotides match TRBD2. What was sequenced was memory (CD45RO+) T cells sorted from blood. The CDR3, as DNA: TGTGCCACCAGTGATTGGGGGGGGGCAGATACGCAGTATTTT. This gives the protein CATSDWGGADTQYF.